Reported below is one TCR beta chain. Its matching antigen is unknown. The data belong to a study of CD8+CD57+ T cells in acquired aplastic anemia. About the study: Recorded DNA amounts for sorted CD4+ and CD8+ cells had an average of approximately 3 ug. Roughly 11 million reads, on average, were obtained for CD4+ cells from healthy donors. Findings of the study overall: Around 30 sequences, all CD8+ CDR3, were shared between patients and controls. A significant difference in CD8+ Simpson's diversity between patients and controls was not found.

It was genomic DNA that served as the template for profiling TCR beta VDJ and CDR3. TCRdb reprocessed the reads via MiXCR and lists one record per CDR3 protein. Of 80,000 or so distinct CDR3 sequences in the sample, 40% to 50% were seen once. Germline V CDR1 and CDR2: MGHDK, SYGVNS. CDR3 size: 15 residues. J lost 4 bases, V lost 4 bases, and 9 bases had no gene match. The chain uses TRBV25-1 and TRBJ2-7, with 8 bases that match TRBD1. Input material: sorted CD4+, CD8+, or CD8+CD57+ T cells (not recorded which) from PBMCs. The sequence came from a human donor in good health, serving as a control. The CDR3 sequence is CASSGLDREIYEQYF. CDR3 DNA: TGTGCCAGCAGTGGATTGGACAGGGAAATTTACGAGCAGTACTTC.